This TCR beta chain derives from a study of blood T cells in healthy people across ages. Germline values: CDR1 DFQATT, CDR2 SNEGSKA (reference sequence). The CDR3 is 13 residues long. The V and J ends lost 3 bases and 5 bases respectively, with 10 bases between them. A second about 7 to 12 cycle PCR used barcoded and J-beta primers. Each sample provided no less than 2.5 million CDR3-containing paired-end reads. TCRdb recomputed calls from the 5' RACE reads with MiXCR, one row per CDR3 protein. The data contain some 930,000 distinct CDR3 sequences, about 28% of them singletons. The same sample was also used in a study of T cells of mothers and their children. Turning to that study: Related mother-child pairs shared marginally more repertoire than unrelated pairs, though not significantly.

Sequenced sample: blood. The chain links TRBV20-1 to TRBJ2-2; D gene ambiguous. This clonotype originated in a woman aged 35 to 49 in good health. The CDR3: CSASRTVTGELFF. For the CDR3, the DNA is TGCAGTGCTAGTCGTACAGTAACCGGGGAGCTGTTTTTT.